This T cell receptor (beta chain) is from a study of regulatory T cells in long-lasting Graves disease. Library construction for TCR beta used iRepertoire HTBI primers and Arm-PCR of CDR3 regions. TCRdb independently ran MiXCR on the multiplex PCR reads; one entry per CDR3 protein. In the table there are over 350,000 distinct CDR3 sequences, about 15% of which are singletons. Time point specified: newly diagnosed GD, antithyroid drugs for less than 3 months. TCR sequences were obtained from RNA taken from PBMCs. CDR1 is GTSNPN and CDR2 is SVGIG in the germline V gene (reference sequence). The V end lost 0 bases, the J end lost 1 base, and 9 bases lay between the germline ends. There are 14 residues in the CDR3. This clonotype was counted between two and nine times. The sample was also reused in another study, on T cells in Graves' hyperthyroidism and ophthalmopathy.

This clonotype was obtained from a woman aged 40 to 50 with Graves disease. The chain combines TRBV30 with TRBJ1-1; D is undetermined. The sequencing here drew on peripheral blood mononuclear cells (PBMCs), taken at new diagnosis, from a patient treated with antithyroid drugs. The CDR3 loop reads CAWSVSIENTEAFF. For the CDR3, the DNA is TGTGCCTGGAGTGTATCTATTGAGAACACTGAAGCTTTCTTT. The full variable domain, its missing parts supplied by reference TRBV30 and TRBJ1-1, is SQTIHQWPATLVQPVGSPLSLECTVEGTSNPNLYWYRQAAGRGLQLLFYSVGIGQISSEVPQNLSASRPQDRQFILSSKKLLLSDSGFYLCAWSVSIENTEAFFGQGTRLTVV.